The rows below give T cell receptor beta chains drawn from one sample of a study of blood T cell repertoires in COVID-19. Assay used: immunoSEQ multiplex PCR; TCRdb lists only in-frame clones, some missing. The sample records 300,000 to 350,000 clones, around 89% being singletons. Sequenced input: peripheral blood. These receptors came from a woman aged 35 to 49 with COVID-19, enrolled during active disease. Each CDR3 is given without its conserved first and last residue. Each record gives: D gene, J gene, V gene, CDR3 protein. A D gene is named only where the DNA matches it firmly.

D gene: NA; J gene: TRBJ1-6; V gene: TRBV28; CDR3 protein: ASKFEDLANSPLH
D gene: NA; J gene: TRBJ1-1; V gene: TRBV6-5; CDR3 protein: ASRTWGVFAEAF
D gene: TRBD1; J gene: TRBJ2-2; V gene: TRBV28; CDR3 protein: ASRLTGERGGELF
D gene: TRBD2; J gene: TRBJ2-7; V gene: TRBV28; CDR3 protein: ASSSPSEREAPYEQY
D gene: TRBD1; J gene: TRBJ2-3; V gene: TRBV5-1; CDR3 protein: ASSLDRGRSSTDTQY
D gene: NA; J gene: TRBJ2-7; V gene: TRBV7-9; CDR3 protein: ASSLEAQAGEQY
D gene: TRBD2; J gene: TRBJ2-1; V gene: TRBV7-2; CDR3 protein: ASSLAPLAGSYNEQF
D gene: NA; J gene: TRBJ2-5; V gene: TRBV6-5; CDR3 protein: ASRTDGGPETQY
D gene: NA; J gene: TRBJ2-7; V gene: TRBV27; CDR3 protein: ASSFGGFPYEQY
D gene: TRBD2; J gene: TRBJ2-3; V gene: TRBV29-1; CDR3 protein: NVWTSGGTDTQY
D gene: TRBD2; J gene: TRBJ2-7; V gene: TRBV4-1; CDR3 protein: ASSQPRGGGEQY
D gene: TRBD2; J gene: TRBJ2-7; V gene: TRBV28; CDR3 protein: ASTHLGTSAYEQY
D gene: NA; J gene: TRBJ2-3; V gene: TRBV14; CDR3 protein: ASSTSTDTQY
D gene: TRBD2; J gene: TRBJ2-7; V gene: TRBV27; CDR3 protein: ASSLRSGLAGHYEQY
D gene: NA; J gene: TRBJ2-7; V gene: TRBV14; CDR3 protein: ASSQVTGPPYEQY
D gene: NA; J gene: TRBJ1-2; V gene: TRBV6-2/TRBV6-3; CDR3 protein: ASSYSPGNYGYT
D gene: NA; J gene: TRBJ2-1; V gene: TRBV7-2; CDR3 protein: ASSPPREVYNEQF
D gene: TRBD2; J gene: TRBJ2-5; V gene: TRBV19; CDR3 protein: ASSIGREGETQY
D gene: TRBD1; J gene: TRBJ2-7; V gene: TRBV11-3; CDR3 protein: ASSSEGASYEQY
D gene: TRBD1; J gene: TRBJ2-7; V gene: TRBV14; CDR3 protein: ASSQGLAHRGLEQY
D gene: NA; J gene: TRBJ1-2; V gene: TRBV29-1; CDR3 protein: SVQGGHGYT
D gene: TRBD1; J gene: TRBJ1-2; V gene: TRBV18; CDR3 protein: ASSPRDSYGYT
D gene: NA; J gene: TRBJ1-5; V gene: TRBV28; CDR3 protein: ASSQPGRMNQPQH
D gene: TRBD2; J gene: TRBJ2-5; V gene: TRBV7-9; CDR3 protein: ASSIIGTSGVKETQY
D gene: NA; J gene: TRBJ1-2; V gene: TRBV28; CDR3 protein: ASTPSDRYYGYT
D gene: TRBD1; J gene: TRBJ2-1; V gene: TRBV30; CDR3 protein: AWGTGPYNEQF
D gene: NA; J gene: TRBJ2-7; V gene: TRBV27; CDR3 protein: ASSLTAEASYEQY
D gene: TRBD1; J gene: TRBJ1-4; V gene: TRBV6-5; CDR3 protein: ASSPTGFNEKLF
D gene: TRBD1; J gene: TRBJ2-1; V gene: TRBV5-1; CDR3 protein: ASSATPGGEQF
D gene: NA; J gene: TRBJ1-5; V gene: TRBV7-2; CDR3 protein: ASSYTGTPSNQPQH
D gene: NA; J gene: TRBJ2-2; V gene: TRBV27; CDR3 protein: ASSLLVGAGELF
D gene: TRBD2; J gene: TRBJ2-1; V gene: TRBV5-4; CDR3 protein: ASSSLAGGHNSYNEQF
D gene: TRBD1; J gene: TRBJ2-7; V gene: TRBV18; CDR3 protein: ASSPPSPGTDYEQY
D gene: NA; J gene: TRBJ1-3; V gene: TRBV5-4; CDR3 protein: ASSLAGPSGNTIY
D gene: NA; J gene: TRBJ2-3; V gene: TRBV5-1; CDR3 protein: ASSLDNFFTDTQY
D gene: TRBD1; J gene: TRBJ2-1; V gene: TRBV27; CDR3 protein: ASSPRDRVSDEQF
D gene: TRBD2; J gene: TRBJ2-1; V gene: TRBV7-2; CDR3 protein: ASSLAAQVWTSGRVRNEQF